Presented here are 21 T cell receptor beta chains from one specimen sequenced in a study of T cells in localized non-small cell lung cancer (dated by TCRdb to 2020 to 2021). Preparation of the library involved the immunoSEQ multiplex PCR assay. TCRdb took this table from immuneACCESS and kept in-frame rearrangements with V and J called. Such tables lack part of the clones; where checked against another copy, unresolved V genes explain under half of the gap, and the rest is unexplained. The sample table shows about 52,000 clones, and less than 85% are seen once. The ten largest clones represent more than 4% of the sample. Sample: PBMCs, taken before any cancer treatment. The receptors stem from a woman aged 35 to 70 with stage II lung adenocarcinoma.

This chain joins TRBV30 and TRBJ1-1; 8 bases agree with TRBD1. The CDR3 is 18 amino acids. The V segment lost 4 bases and the J segment 1 base; nucleotides outside the gene matches: 17. Germline V lookup: CDR1 GTSNPN, CDR2 SVGIG (reference sequence). The CDR3 loop is CAWKTQGTGGFGNTEAFF. Written as DNA, the CDR3 is TGTGCCTGGAAAACCCAAGGGACAGGAGGATTCGGGAACACTGAAGCTTTCTTT.

This chain uses TRBV27 with TRBJ2-2; D is ambiguous. The CDR3 length is 14 residues. The ends were cut back, 5 bases at V and 7 bases at J, with 14 bases in the middle. Germline CDR1 reads MNHEY; CDR2 reads SMNVEV (reference sequence). DNA of the CDR3: TGTGCCAGCAGTCCCACTTATGGTCACGGGGAGCTGTTTTTT. This sequence encodes CASSPTYGHGELFF.

The rearrangement joins TRBV6-6 to TRBJ1-3, with TRBD1 as a possible D gene (6 bases). Germline V gene lookup returns CDR1 MNHNY and CDR2 SVGAGI (reference sequence). Trimming shortened V by 4 bases and J by 2 bases, and 9 bases separated the two germline ends. The CDR3 runs 14 residues. The CDR3 region is CASSSPGAGNTIYF. The CDR3 DNA is TGTGCCAGCAGTTCCCCAGGGGCTGGAAACACCATATATTTT.

The chain is built from TRBV10-3 and TRBJ1-1; a possible D gene is TRBD1 (5 bases). V was clipped by 2 bases and J by 4 bases, with 8 bases between them. This CDR3 region has 13 residues. Germline CDR1 is ENHRY and CDR2 is SYGVKD. CDR3 region: CAISEGGSTEAFF. The CDR3 nucleotides read TGTGCCATCAGTGAGGGGGGGAGCACTGAAGCTTTCTTT.

The chain links TRBV25-1 to TRBJ1-3; no clear D. The length of the CDR3 is 12 residues. Germline V CDR1 and CDR2: MGHDK, SYGVNS. V was shortened by 4 bases and J by 7 bases, with 8 bases between the two germline ends. Here the CDR3 reads CASSAQDNTIYF. The CDR3 DNA sequence: TGTGCCAGCAGTGCTCAGGACAACACCATATATTTT.

The chain recombines TRBV6-1 with TRBJ1-2; tentatively, D is TRBD1 (5 bases). Deletions cut 2 bases from V and 1 base from J, with 8 bases between. In germline, CDR1 is MNHNS, CDR2 SASEGT. The CDR3 is made up of 14 amino acids. The CDR3 loop is CASSEYRINYGYTF. The CDR3 coding sequence is TGTGCCAGCAGTGAATACAGGATTAACTATGGCTACACCTTC.

The chain joins TRBV11-2 to TRBJ1-2; D is uncertain. In germline, CDR1 is SGHAT, CDR2 FQNNGV. CDR3 length: 12 residues. Trimming stripped 3 bases from V and 6 bases from J, with 8 bases between. CDR3 amino acids: CASSFEMDGYTF. CDR3 coding DNA: TGTGCCAGCAGCTTCGAAATGGATGGCTACACCTTC.

The V gene is TRBV7-3, the J gene TRBJ2-5; 8 nucleotides match TRBD1. In germline, CDR1 is SGHTA, CDR2 FQGTGA. Trimming cost V 1 base and J 5 bases; bases outside gene matches: 9. This CDR3 region has 16 residues. In nucleotides, the CDR3 is TGTGCCAGCAGCTTAAAGGCAGGGGGCGCGTGGGAGACCCAGTACTTC. Its protein is CASSLKAGGAWETQYF.

The chain recombines TRBV9 with TRBJ1-1, with a weak D call TRBD1 (5 bases). The CDR3 covers 14 residues. V was cut by 3 bases and J by 4 bases, with 13 bases left in between. Per the germline V gene, CDR1 is SGDLS and CDR2 is YYNGEE. The CDR3: CASSAPDTLTEAFF. The CDR3 DNA follows: TGTGCCAGCAGCGCCCCGGACACACTCACTGAAGCTTTCTTT.

The chain combines TRBV11-2 with TRBJ2-7, with 8 bases that match TRBD1. This CDR3 region has 16 residues. Per the germline V gene, CDR1 is SGHAT and CDR2 is FQNNGV. J gave up 3 bases and V 0 bases, and 7 bases lay outside the gene matches. The CDR3: CASSLDPGQDVYEQYF. The CDR3 bases are TGTGCCAGCAGCTTAGATCCGGGACAGGACGTCTACGAGCAGTACTTC.

The chain recombines TRBV6-4 with TRBJ2-6, with 9 nucleotides matching TRBD2. J gave up 4 bases and V 3 bases, and 7 bases lay outside the gene matches. The CDR3 runs 17 residues. Germline-derived CDR1 and CDR2 are MRHNA and SNTAGT. In DNA form, the CDR3 reads TGTGCCAGCAGTGAGGCGGGGGGGCCTTCCGGGGCCAACGTCCTGACTTTC. Translating gives CASSEAGGPSGANVLTF.

The rearrangement links TRBV18 to TRBJ1-2, with 7 nucleotides matching TRBD1. CDR1 and CDR2 (germline): KGHSH, LQKENI. V lost 3 bases to trimming and J lost 7 bases; unmatched junction nucleotides: 8. CDR3 size: 14 residues. The CDR3 DNA is TGTGCCAGCTCACCCGAGACAGGGTGGGGTGGCTACACCTTC. Translation gives CASSPETGWGGYTF.

This rearrangement joins TRBV28 to TRBJ1-3; TRBD1 matches at 9 bases. Germline loops: CDR1 MDHEN, CDR2 SYDVKM. CDR3 size: 17 residues. V lost 2 bases, J lost 3 bases, and 8 bases stayed unmatched. The CDR3 DNA reads TGTGCCAGCAGTTTAATCGCCGGGACAGGGAGTGGAAACACCATATATTTT. Translation: CASSLIAGTGSGNTIYF.

This clone has just a few counts. The genes are TRBV19 and TRBJ2-4, with D tentatively TRBD2 (5 bases). The CDR3 is 16 residues long. Germline assignment: CDR1 LNHDA and CDR2 SQIVND (reference sequence). V was clipped by 3 bases and J by 0 bases, with 12 bases between them. The DNA of the CDR3 is TGTGCCAGTAGTATCGGTCCCGGGGTAGCCAAAAACATTCAGTACTTC. Translating gives CASSIGPGVAKNIQYF.

The chain links TRBV10-2 to TRBJ2-5; 11 nucleotides align to TRBD2. The germline V gene has CDR1 WSHSY and CDR2 SAAADI. V lost 4 bases to trimming and J lost 7 bases; unmatched junction nucleotides: 8. This CDR3 has 15 amino acids. CDR3 amino acids: CASSALAGGQGTQYF. As DNA, the CDR3 is TGCGCCAGCAGTGCCTTAGCGGGGGGGCAGGGGACCCAGTACTTC.

In its sample, this clone was seen once. The chain links TRBV30 to TRBJ1-5; 8 bases agree with TRBD1. CDR1 is GTSNPN, CDR2 SVGIG, per germline (reference sequence). The CDR3 length is 14 residues. V was pared by 0 bases and J by 9 bases, with 7 bases of the junction left unmatched. This CDR3 reads CAWSVGTGPLPQHF. The DNA for the CDR3 is TGTGCCTGGAGTGTAGGGACAGGTCCCTTGCCCCAGCATTTT.

The V call is TRBV7-3, the J call TRBJ2-7; 8 positions agree with TRBD1. Germline V gives CDR1 SGHTA, CDR2 FQGTGA. Trimming cost V 5 bases and J 7 bases; bases outside gene matches: 10. There are 14 residues in the CDR3. CDR3 residues: CASSPGTGWGEQYF. The CDR3 nucleotides read TGTGCCAGCAGCCCGGGGACAGGCTGGGGGGAGCAGTACTTC.

This clone is a singleton in its sample. The chain couples TRBV28 to TRBJ1-4; no definite D call. Per the germline V gene, CDR1 is MDHEN and CDR2 is SYDVKM. The CDR3 totals 14 residues. The ends were cut back, 8 bases at V and 2 bases at J, with 12 bases in the middle. The CDR3 protein is CASCRRPTNEKLFF. CDR3 coding DNA: TGTGCCAGCTGCCGGAGACCCACTAATGAAAAACTGTTTTTT.

This clone was observed a few times. The chain couples TRBV29-1 to TRBJ1-2, with a weak D call TRBD1 (5 bases). Germline V gene sequence: CDR1 SQVTM, CDR2 ANQGSEA. The CDR3 is made up of 12 amino acids. V lost 6 bases, J lost 8 bases, and 16 bases lay in between. The CDR3, as DNA: TGCAGCGTCATTCTGGGGGAGGGCGGCTACACCTTC. Translating gives CSVILGEGGYTF.

DNA of the CDR3: TGTGCCAGCCAAGGACAGGGGGCTGGTGGCTACACCTTC. Its translation is CASQGQGAGGYTF. The chain recombines TRBV9 with TRBJ1-2, with 11 bases fitting TRBD1. The CDR3 sequence is 13 residues long. V trimming: 7 bases; J trimming: 7 bases; junction bases outside the gene matches: 6. Per germline, CDR1 SGDLS and CDR2 YYNGEE.

The V gene is TRBV6-6, the J gene TRBJ2-1; a weak D match, TRBD1 (6 bases). This CDR3 comprises 14 residues. The germline CDR1 and CDR2 sequences are MNHNY and SVGAGI (reference sequence). Trimming removed 2 bases at V and 2 bases at J, with 7 bases between. As DNA, the CDR3 is TGTGCCAGCAGTTACCGGGACACCTACAATGAGCAGTTCTTC. This gives the protein CASSYRDTYNEQFF.